These 26 T cell receptor beta chains share one sample of origin, sequenced in a study of cytomegalovirus exposure and HLA in healthy donors. Profiling relied on immunoSEQ multiplex PCR, and the TCRdb table lists in-frame clones only, not all of them. This table has roughly 250,000 clones, approximately 86% appearing once. The sequenced sample was PBMCs. Receptors were obtained from a woman aged 30 to 39 in good health and CMV-seropositive.

The rearrangement uses TRBV6-1 and TRBJ1-3; D is possibly TRBD1 (5 bases). The CDR3 contains 16 residues. V was trimmed by 4 bases and J by 3 bases, leaving 16 bases between them. The germline gives CDR1 MNHNS, CDR2 SASEGT. The CDR3 loop reads CASSVRAGSVGNTIYF. For the CDR3, the DNA is TGTGCCAGCAGTGTACGGGCAGGGTCCGTTGGAAACACCATATATTTT.

This clone appeared a single time. The chain is built from TRBV20-1 and TRBJ2-3; 7 bases are a match to TRBD2. CDR1 is DFQATT, CDR2 SNEGSKA, per germline (reference sequence). The CDR3 is 11 amino acids. The CDR3: CGGRSTDTQYF. The CDR3 DNA sequence: TGCGGCGGGAGAAGCACAGATACGCAGTATTTT.

This chain connects TRBV13 to TRBJ2-1; 13 nucleotides line up with TRBD2. Germline V gives CDR1 PRHDT, CDR2 FYEKMQ (reference sequence). The CDR3 is 23 residues long. J gave up 8 bases and V 3 bases, and 28 bases lay outside the gene matches. The CDR3 nucleotides read TGTGCCAGCAGCTTTGCGGGGCAGCTACAACTAGCGGGAGGGCCTGGGACCCCTCATGAGCAGTTCTTC. Protein: CASSFAGQLQLAGGPGTPHEQFF. Full variable domain (remainder filled in from reference TRBV13 and TRBJ2-1): AAGVIQSPRHLIKEKRETATLKCYPIPRHDTVYWYQQGPGQDPQFLISFYEKMQSDKGSIPDRFSAQQFSDYHSELNMSSLELGDSALYFCASSFAGQLQLAGGPGTPHEQFFGPGTRLTVL.

V usage is TRBV14 and J usage is TRBJ2-7; TRBD1 matches at 9 bases. This CDR3 region has 14 residues. The ends lost 2 bases at V and 3 bases at J; junction bases unmatched: 2. The germline V gene encodes CDR1 SGHDN and CDR2 FVKESK. This chain's CDR3 is CASSQMGQGYEQYF. DNA for the CDR3: TGTGCCAGCAGCCAAATGGGACAGGGCTACGAGCAGTACTTC.

The chain couples TRBV7-9 to TRBJ2-1, with 8 nucleotides matching TRBD2. The V gene's germline CDR1 is SEHNR and CDR2 FQNEAQ (reference sequence). This CDR3 spans 17 amino acids. V lost 0 bases and J lost 0; bases outside the gene matches: 4. CDR3 region: CASSLAQGLGSYNEQFF. In DNA form, the CDR3 reads TGTGCCAGCAGCTTAGCGCAGGGACTAGGCTCCTACAATGAGCAGTTCTTC.

This clone was observed once. This sequence joins TRBV5-6 and TRBJ1-1; D is unresolved. Per the germline V gene, CDR1 is SGHDT and CDR2 is YYEEEE. The ends were cut back, 4 bases at V and 1 base at J, with 11 bases in the middle. The CDR3 length is 14 residues. In DNA form, the CDR3 reads TGTGCCAGCAGCCCTCAGGCGGGGAACACTGAAGCTTTCTTT. This gives the protein CASSPQAGNTEAFF. The variable domain in full, completed from reference TRBV5-6 and TRBJ1-1, reads DAGVTQSPTHLIKTRGQQVTLRCSPKSGHDTVSWYQQALGQGPQFIFQYYEEEERQRGNFPDRFSGHQFPNYSSELNVNALLLGDSALYLCASSPQAGNTEAFFGQGTRLTVV.

The chain couples TRBV29-1 to TRBJ2-3, with 9 bases that match TRBD2. CDR1 SQVTM and CDR2 ANQGSEA come from the germline V gene. Losses at the gene ends were 1 base for V and 4 bases for J; bases not matched to a gene: 9. This CDR3 is built from 16 residues. This chain's CDR3 is CSVEVASGTLPDTQYF. The CDR3 DNA follows: TGCAGCGTTGAAGTGGCTAGCGGGACGCTCCCAGATACGCAGTATTTT.

The CDR3 spells CASSVTPDGGVEQFF. The CDR3 DNA follows: TGTGCCAGCAGCGTAACCCCAGACGGGGGGGTTGAGCAGTTCTTC. V usage is TRBV9 and J usage is TRBJ2-1, with TRBD2 matching 8 bases. The CDR3 has 15 residues. Germline V CDR1 and CDR2: SGDLS, YYNGEE. V dropped 1 base and J dropped 9; count of bases not matched to a gene: 9.

J is TRBJ2-5 and V is TRBV9, with 8 bases aligning to TRBD1. Unmatched junction bases numbered 8, after V lost 3 bases and J lost 4 bases. The CDR3 is 15 residues long. Germline CDR1 and CDR2: SGDLS and YYNGEE. CDR3 bases: TGTGCCAGCAGCGCACCGACAGGGGCCATAGAGACCCAGTACTTC. This codes for CASSAPTGAIETQYF.

V usage is TRBV6-5 and J usage is TRBJ1-3; D remains ambiguous. CDR1 and CDR2 from the germline V gene are MNHEY and SVGAGI. V was trimmed by 0 bases and J by 2 bases, leaving 11 bases between them. CDR3 length equals 16 residues. The CDR3 region has the DNA TGTGCCAGCAGTTACTCGAGAGGCAGAACTGGAAACACCATATATTTT. As protein: CASSYSRGRTGNTIYF.

This chain links TRBV18 with TRBJ2-5; 7 nucleotides line up with TRBD2. The ends lost 3 bases at V and 7 bases at J; junction bases unmatched: 11. The CDR3 extends over 15 amino acids. Germline CDR1 and CDR2: KGHSH and LQKENI. The CDR3 region has the DNA TGTGCCAGCTCACCGCAGAGCGGGGCTTTGGGGACCCAGTACTTC. Translating gives CASSPQSGALGTQYF.

The V gene is TRBV4-1, the J gene TRBJ2-1; 9 nucleotides line up with TRBD1. V was clipped by 1 base and J by 7 bases; unmatched bases: 8. Germline CDR1 reads MGHRA; CDR2 reads YSYEKL. This CDR3 is built from 16 residues. The CDR3 bases are TGCGCCAGCAGCCAAGGGAGACAGGGGGGGAGGAATGAGCAGTTCTTC. It translates to CASSQGRQGGRNEQFF.

The CDR3 here is CASIFGEGGGYTF. CDR3 DNA sequence: TGTGCCAGCATCTTCGGGGAAGGCGGTGGCTACACCTTC. This chain joins TRBV28 and TRBJ1-2; no clear D. The CDR3 runs 13 residues. V lost 7 bases to trimming and J lost 7 bases, with 16 bases between them. Per the germline V gene, CDR1 is MDHEN and CDR2 is SYDVKM.

This rearrangement joins TRBV28 to TRBJ2-2, with TRBD1 as a possible D gene (6 bases). V was cut by 8 bases and J by 2 bases, with 18 bases left in between. Germline V gene data show CDR1 as MDHEN and CDR2 as SYDVKM. This CDR3 region has 16 residues. The CDR3 DNA sequence: TGTGCCAGCGAAGGACCGGGACAAAGTAACACCGGGGAGCTGTTTTTT. Amino acid sequence: CASEGPGQSNTGELFF. Complete variable domain (other parts from reference TRBV28 and TRBJ2-2): DVKVTQSSRYLVKRTGEKVFLECVQDMDHENMFWYRQDPGLGLRLIYFSYDVKMKEKGDIPEGYSVSREKKERFSLILESASTNQTSMYLCASEGPGQSNTGELFFGEGSRLTVL.

The genes are TRBV7-3 and TRBJ1-1, with TRBD1 identical over 7 bases. Germline V CDR1 and CDR2: SGHTA, FQGTGA. With V trimmed by 6 bases and J by 6 bases, 7 bases remained unmatched. This CDR3 contains 13 residues. The CDR3 DNA reads TGTGCCAGCAGTCGCGACAGGGACGCTGAAGCTTTCTTT. Translated, it gives CASSRDRDAEAFF.

There are a few counts of this clone. The chain employs TRBV30 and TRBJ1-5; the D is unclear. The CDR3 is made up of 12 amino acids. V lost 1 base and J 4 bases, leaving 5 bases between the germline ends. Germline assignment: CDR1 GTSNPN and CDR2 SVGIG (reference sequence). CDR3 DNA: TGTGCCTGGAGTGGCGGGAATCAGCCCCAGCATTTT. Translating gives CAWSGGNQPQHF. The full variable domain, with the rest looked up from reference TRBV30 and TRBJ1-5, is SQTIHQWPATLVQPVGSPLSLECTVEGTSNPNLYWYRQAAGRGLQLLFYSVGIGQISSEVPQNLSASRPQDRQFILSSKKLLLSDSGFYLCAWSGGNQPQHFGDGTRLSIL.

The chain employs TRBV5-1 and TRBJ2-1, with 10 bases matching TRBD2. Germline CDR1 reads SGHRS; CDR2 reads YFSETQ. This CDR3 region has 17 residues. The V gene end was trimmed by 0 bases and the J gene end by 3 bases; junction bases not matched to a gene: 6. CDR3 sequence reads: CASSLGVAGGIYNEQFF. CDR3 coding DNA: TGCGCCAGCAGCTTGGGGGTAGCGGGAGGAATCTACAATGAGCAGTTCTTC.

The chain couples TRBV9 to TRBJ1-3; D is uncertain. Trimming removed 0 bases at V and 0 bases at J, with 13 bases between. The CDR3 is 17 amino acids. Germline assignment: CDR1 SGDLS and CDR2 YYNGEE. CDR3 region: CASSVELGTLSGNTIYF. CDR3 in DNA: TGTGCCAGCAGCGTAGAATTGGGCACGCTCTCTGGAAACACCATATATTTT.

V usage is TRBV9 and J usage is TRBJ2-7, with TRBD1 identical over 9 bases. V lost 0 bases and J lost 3; bases outside the gene matches: 1. Per germline, CDR1 SGDLS and CDR2 YYNGEE. The length of the CDR3 is 14 residues. CDR3 amino acids: CASSVGQGDYEQYF. CDR3 DNA: TGTGCCAGCAGCGTAGGACAGGGGGACTACGAGCAGTACTTC.

This sequence joins TRBV28 and TRBJ2-7; D possibly corresponds to TRBD1 (6 bases). The CDR3 extends over 14 amino acids. CDR1 is MDHEN, CDR2 SYDVKM, per germline. V was cut by 3 bases and J by 5 bases, with 14 bases left in between. The CDR3 nucleotides read TGTGCCAGCAGTTTCTACAGGGATCGGGACGAGCAGTACTTC. Translating gives CASSFYRDRDEQYF.

This chain connects TRBV6-1 to TRBJ2-7, with 9 nucleotides matching TRBD2. Germline V gene lookup returns CDR1 MNHNS and CDR2 SASEGT. The J segment lost 1 base and the V segment lost 1 base, leaving 5 bases of the junction unmatched. This CDR3 spans 16 amino acids. The CDR3 sequence: CASSEGVAGASYEQYF. CDR3 sequence (DNA): TGTGCCAGCAGTGAAGGGGTAGCGGGAGCTTCCTACGAGCAGTACTTC.

V is TRBV11-2 and J is TRBJ2-7; 11 bases line up with TRBD2. Germline trimming cut 2 bases from V and 5 bases from J; bases unmatched to any gene: 2. Germline CDR1 and CDR2: SGHAT and FQNNGV. The CDR3 totals 14 residues. The CDR3, as DNA: TGTGCCAGCAGCTTAACTAGCGGGAGAGACGAGCAGTACTTC. Translating it yields CASSLTSGRDEQYF.

The J gene is TRBJ2-2, the V gene TRBV15; 7 bases agree with TRBD2. CDR1 LNHNV and CDR2 YYDKDF come from the germline V gene (reference sequence). The CDR3 is 18 residues long. V shed 0 bases, J shed 5 bases, and the junction held 12 bases outside the gene matches. CDR3 in DNA: TGTGCCACCAGCAGAGATCGATCGGGGACTACCGAGACCGGGGAGCTGTTTTTT. It codes for CATSRDRSGTTETGELFF. The entire variable domain, with the rest obtained from reference TRBV15 and TRBJ2-2, is as follows: DAMVIQNPRYQVTQFGKPVTLSCSQTLNHNVMYWYQQKSSQAPKLLFHYYDKDFNNEADTPDNFQSRRPNTSFCFLDIRSPGLGDTAMYLCATSRDRSGTTETGELFFGEGSRLTVL.

This chain joins TRBV28 and TRBJ1-5; D perhaps matches TRBD1 (6 bases). The V and J ends lost 6 bases and 1 base respectively, with 13 bases between them. CDR3 length equals 15 residues. In germline, CDR1 is MDHEN, CDR2 SYDVKM. CDR3 DNA: TGTGCCAGCAGCCAACGCCAGGGGAGCAATCAGCCCCAGCATTTT. Protein: CASSQRQGSNQPQHF.

The V gene is TRBV7-9, the J gene TRBJ2-2; 7 bases match TRBD2. Trimming cost V 10 bases and J 8 bases; bases outside gene matches: 13. CDR3 length equals 14 residues. CDR1 SEHNR and CDR2 FQNEAQ come from the germline V gene (reference sequence). The CDR3 DNA reads as TGTGCCACCGACGGAGCGGGGCTCCCAGGGGAGCTGTTTTTT. It codes for CATDGAGLPGELFF.

The J gene is TRBJ2-5, the V gene TRBV7-7; TRBD2 aligns across 10 bases. CDR3 length: 16 residues. CDR1 SSHAT and CDR2 FNYEAQ come from the germline V gene (reference sequence). The J segment lost 2 bases and the V segment lost 4 bases, leaving 7 bases of the junction unmatched. The CDR3 nucleotides are TGTGCCAGCAGCTATCCTAGCGGGAGAGGTCAAGAGACCCAGTACTTC. Translating gives CASSYPSGRGQETQYF.